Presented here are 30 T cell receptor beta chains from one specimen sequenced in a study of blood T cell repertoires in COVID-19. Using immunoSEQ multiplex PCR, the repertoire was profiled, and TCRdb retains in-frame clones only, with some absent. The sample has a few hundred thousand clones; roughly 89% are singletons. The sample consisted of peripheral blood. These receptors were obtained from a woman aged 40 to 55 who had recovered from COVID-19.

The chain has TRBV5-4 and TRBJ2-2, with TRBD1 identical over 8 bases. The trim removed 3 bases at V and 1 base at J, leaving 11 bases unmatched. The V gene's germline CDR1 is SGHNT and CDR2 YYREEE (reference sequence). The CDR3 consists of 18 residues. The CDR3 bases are TGTGCCAGCAGCTCACCATACTCCGGGACAGGGAACACCGGGGAGCTGTTTTTT. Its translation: CASSSPYSGTGNTGELFF.

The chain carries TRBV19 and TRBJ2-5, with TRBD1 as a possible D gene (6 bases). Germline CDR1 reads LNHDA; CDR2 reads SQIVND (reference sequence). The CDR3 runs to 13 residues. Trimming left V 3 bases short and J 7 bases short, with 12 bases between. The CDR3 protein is CASSIRTEGTQYF. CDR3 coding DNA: TGTGCCAGTAGTATTCGGACAGAAGGGACCCAGTACTTC.

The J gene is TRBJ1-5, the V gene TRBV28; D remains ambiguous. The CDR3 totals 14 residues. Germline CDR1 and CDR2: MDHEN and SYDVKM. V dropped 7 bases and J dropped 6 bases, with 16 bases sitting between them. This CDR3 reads CASKQMEGRQPQHF. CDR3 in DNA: TGTGCCAGCAAACAGATGGAGGGTCGTCAGCCCCAGCATTTT.

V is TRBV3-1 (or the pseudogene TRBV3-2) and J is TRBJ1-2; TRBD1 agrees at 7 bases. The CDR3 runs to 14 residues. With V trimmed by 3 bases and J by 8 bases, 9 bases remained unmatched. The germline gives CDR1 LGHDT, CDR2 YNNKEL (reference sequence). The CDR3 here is CASSHGQGGWGYTF. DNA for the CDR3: TGTGCCAGCAGCCACGGCCAGGGGGGTTGGGGCTACACCTTC.

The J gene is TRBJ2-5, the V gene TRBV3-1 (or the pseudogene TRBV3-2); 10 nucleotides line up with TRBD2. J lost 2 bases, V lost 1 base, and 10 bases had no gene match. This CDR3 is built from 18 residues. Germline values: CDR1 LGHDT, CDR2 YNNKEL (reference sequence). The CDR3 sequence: CASSQGWISGGFQETQYF. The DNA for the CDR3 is TGTGCCAGCAGCCAAGGATGGATTAGCGGGGGGTTTCAAGAGACCCAGTACTTC.

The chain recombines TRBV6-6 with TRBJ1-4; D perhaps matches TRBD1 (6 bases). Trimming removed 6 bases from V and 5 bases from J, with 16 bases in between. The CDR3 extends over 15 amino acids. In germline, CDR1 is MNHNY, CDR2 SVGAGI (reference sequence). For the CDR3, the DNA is TGTGCCAGCAGACCCGCGACAGGCTCGAATGAAAAACTGTTTTTT. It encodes CASRPATGSNEKLFF.

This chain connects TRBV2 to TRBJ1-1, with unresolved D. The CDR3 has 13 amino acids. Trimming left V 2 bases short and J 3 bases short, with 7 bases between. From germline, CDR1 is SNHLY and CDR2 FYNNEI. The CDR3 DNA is TGTGCCAGCAGTGAAAAGGAGTACACTGAAGCTTTCTTT. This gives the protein CASSEKEYTEAFF.

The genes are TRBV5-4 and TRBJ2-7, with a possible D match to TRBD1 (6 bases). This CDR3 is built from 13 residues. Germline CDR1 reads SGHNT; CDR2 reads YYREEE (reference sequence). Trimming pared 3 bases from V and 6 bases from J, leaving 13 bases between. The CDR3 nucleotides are TGTGCCAGCAGCTGGTTCACAGGGATCGAGCAGTACTTC. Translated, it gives CASSWFTGIEQYF.

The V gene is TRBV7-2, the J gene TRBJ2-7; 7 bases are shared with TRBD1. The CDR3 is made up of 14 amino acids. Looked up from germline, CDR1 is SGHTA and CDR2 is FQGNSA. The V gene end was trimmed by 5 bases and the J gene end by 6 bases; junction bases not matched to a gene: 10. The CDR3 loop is CASSQTGFPLEQYF. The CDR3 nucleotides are TGTGCCAGCAGCCAGACAGGGTTTCCTCTCGAGCAGTACTTC.

The CDR3: CAISARDRGHYEQYF. CDR3 bases: TGTGCCATCAGTGCTAGGGACAGGGGACACTACGAGCAGTACTTC. This chain joins TRBV10-3 and TRBJ2-7; 10 nucleotides line up with TRBD1. The V segment lost 4 bases and the J segment 3 bases; nucleotides outside the gene matches: 6. CDR1 and CDR2 (germline): ENHRY, SYGVKD. CDR3 size: 15 residues.

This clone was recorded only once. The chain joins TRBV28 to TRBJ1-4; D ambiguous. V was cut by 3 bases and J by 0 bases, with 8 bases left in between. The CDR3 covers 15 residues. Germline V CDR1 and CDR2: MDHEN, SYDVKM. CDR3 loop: CASSLGLSTNEKLFF. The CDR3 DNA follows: TGTGCCAGCAGTTTGGGCCTTTCAACTAATGAAAAACTGTTTTTT. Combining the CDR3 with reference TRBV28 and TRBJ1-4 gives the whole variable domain DVKVTQSSRYLVKRTGEKVFLECVQDMDHENMFWYRQDPGLGLRLIYFSYDVKMKEKGDIPEGYSVSREKKERFSLILESASTNQTSMYLCASSLGLSTNEKLFFGSGTQLSVL.

CDR3 in DNA: TGCAGTGCCTCCGGGACAGTTGGCTACACCTTC. This codes for CSASGTVGYTF. J is TRBJ1-2 and V is TRBV20-1, with 7 bases aligning to TRBD1. In germline, CDR1 is DFQATT, CDR2 SNEGSKA (reference sequence). The CDR3 extends over 11 amino acids. Trimming cost V 6 bases and J 7 bases; bases outside gene matches: 5.

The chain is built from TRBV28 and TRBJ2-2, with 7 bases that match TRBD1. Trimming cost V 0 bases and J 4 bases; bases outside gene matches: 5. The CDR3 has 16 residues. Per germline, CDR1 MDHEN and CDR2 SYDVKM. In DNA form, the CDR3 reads TGTGCCAGCAGTTTATGGGGGACAGCCTCCACCGGGGAGCTGTTTTTT. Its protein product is CASSLWGTASTGELFF.

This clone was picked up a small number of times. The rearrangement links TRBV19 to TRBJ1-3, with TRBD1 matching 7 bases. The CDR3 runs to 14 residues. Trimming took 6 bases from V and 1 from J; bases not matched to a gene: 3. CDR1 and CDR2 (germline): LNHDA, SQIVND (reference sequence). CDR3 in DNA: TGTGCCAGTAGAACAGGGGCGTCTGGAAACACCATATATTTT. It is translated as CASRTGASGNTIYF.

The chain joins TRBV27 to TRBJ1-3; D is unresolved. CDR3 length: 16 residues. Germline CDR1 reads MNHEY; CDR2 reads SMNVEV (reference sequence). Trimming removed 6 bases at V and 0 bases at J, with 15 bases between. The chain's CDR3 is CASSATLGSSGNTIYF. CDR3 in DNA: TGTGCCAGCAGCGCCACCTTAGGGAGCTCTGGAAACACCATATATTTT.

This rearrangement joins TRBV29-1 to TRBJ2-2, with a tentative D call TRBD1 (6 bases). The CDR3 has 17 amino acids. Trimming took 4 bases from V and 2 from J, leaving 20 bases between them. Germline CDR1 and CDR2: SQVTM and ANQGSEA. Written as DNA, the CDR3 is TGCAGCGTTGGGGGTACGATCGGGACACCTAACACCGGGGAGCTGTTTTTT. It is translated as CSVGGTIGTPNTGELFF.

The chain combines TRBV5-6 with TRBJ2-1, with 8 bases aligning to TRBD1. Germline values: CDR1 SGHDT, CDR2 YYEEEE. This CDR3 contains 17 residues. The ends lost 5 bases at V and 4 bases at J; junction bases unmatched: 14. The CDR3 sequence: CASRLTGTGLGYNEQFF. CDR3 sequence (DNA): TGTGCCAGCAGGTTGACCGGGACAGGCCTCGGATACAATGAGCAGTTCTTC.

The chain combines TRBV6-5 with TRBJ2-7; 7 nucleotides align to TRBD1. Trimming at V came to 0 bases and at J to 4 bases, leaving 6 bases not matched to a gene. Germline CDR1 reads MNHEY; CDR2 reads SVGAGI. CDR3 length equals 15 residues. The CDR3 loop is CASSYSMTGLYEQYF. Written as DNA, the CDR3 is TGTGCCAGCAGTTACTCGATGACAGGGCTGTACGAGCAGTACTTC.

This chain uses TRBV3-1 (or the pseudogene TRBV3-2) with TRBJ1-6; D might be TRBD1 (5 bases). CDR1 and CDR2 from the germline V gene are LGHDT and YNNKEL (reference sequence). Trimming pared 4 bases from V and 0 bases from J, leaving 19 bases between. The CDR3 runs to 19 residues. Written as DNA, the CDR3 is TGTGCCAGCAGCCGGAACGGGAGGGAGGGGAGCTCCTATAATTCACCCCTCCACTTT. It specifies CASSRNGREGSSYNSPLHF.

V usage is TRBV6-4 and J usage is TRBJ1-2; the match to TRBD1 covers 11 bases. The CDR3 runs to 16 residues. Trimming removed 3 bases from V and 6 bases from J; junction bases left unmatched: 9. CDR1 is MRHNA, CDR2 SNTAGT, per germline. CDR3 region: CASSEISGQGANGYTF. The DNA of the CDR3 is TGTGCCAGCAGTGAAATTAGTGGACAGGGGGCCAATGGCTACACCTTC.

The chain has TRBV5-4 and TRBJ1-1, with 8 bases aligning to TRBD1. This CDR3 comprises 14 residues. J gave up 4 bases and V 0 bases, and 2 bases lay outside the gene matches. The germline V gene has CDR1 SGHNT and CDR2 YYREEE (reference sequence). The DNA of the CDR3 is TGTGCCAGCAGCTTGGGGACAGGGCCCACTGAAGCTTTCTTT. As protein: CASSLGTGPTEAFF.

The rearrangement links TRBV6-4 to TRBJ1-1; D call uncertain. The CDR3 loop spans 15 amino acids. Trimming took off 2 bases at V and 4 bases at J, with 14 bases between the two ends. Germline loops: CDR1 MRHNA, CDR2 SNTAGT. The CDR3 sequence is CASSDVAGASTEAFF. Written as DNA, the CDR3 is TGTGCCAGCAGTGACGTTGCGGGCGCGAGCACTGAAGCTTTCTTT.

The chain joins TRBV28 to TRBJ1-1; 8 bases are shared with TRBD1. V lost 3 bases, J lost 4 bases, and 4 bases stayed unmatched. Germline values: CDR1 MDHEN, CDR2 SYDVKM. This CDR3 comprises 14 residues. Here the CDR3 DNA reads TGTGCCAGCAGTTTTACAGGGGGTATCACTGAAGCTTTCTTT. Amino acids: CASSFTGGITEAFF.

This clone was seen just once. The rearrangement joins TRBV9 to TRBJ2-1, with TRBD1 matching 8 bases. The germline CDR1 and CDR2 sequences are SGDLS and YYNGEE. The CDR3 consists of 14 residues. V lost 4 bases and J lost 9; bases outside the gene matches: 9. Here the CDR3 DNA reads TGTGCCAGCAGCATCGGGACAGGCGGTGCTGAGCAGTTCTTC. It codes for CASSIGTGGAEQFF. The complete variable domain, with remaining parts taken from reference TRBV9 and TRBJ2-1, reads DSGVTQTPKHLITATGQRVTLRCSPRSGDLSVYWYQQSLDQGLQFLIQYYNGEERAKGNILERFSAQQFPDLHSELNLSSLELGDSALYFCASSIGTGGAEQFFGPGTRLTVL.

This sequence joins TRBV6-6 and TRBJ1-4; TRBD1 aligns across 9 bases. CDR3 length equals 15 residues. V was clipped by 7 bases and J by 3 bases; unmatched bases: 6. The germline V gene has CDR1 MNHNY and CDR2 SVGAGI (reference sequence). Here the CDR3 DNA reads TGTGCCAGCAACGACAGGGGGATCTCTAATGAAAAACTGTTTTTT. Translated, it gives CASNDRGISNEKLFF.

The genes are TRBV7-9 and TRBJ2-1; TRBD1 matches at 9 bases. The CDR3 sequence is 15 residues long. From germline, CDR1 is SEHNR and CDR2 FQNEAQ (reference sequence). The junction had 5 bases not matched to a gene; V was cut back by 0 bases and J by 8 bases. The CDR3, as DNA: TGTGCCAGCAGCTTAGCGGACAGGGGCGGACATGAGCAGTTCTTC. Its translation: CASSLADRGGHEQFF. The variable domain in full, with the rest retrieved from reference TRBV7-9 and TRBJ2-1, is DTGVSQNPRHKITKRGQNVTFRCDPISEHNRLYWYRQTLGQGPEFLTYFQNEAQLEKSRLLSDRFSAERPKGSFSTLEIQRTEQGDSAMYLCASSLADRGGHEQFFGPGTRLTVL.

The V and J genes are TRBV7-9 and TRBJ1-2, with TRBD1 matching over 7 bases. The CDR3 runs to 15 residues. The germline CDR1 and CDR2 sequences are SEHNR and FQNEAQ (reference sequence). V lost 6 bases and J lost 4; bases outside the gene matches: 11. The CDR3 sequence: CASSPQRAGGYGYTF. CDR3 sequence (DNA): TGTGCCAGCAGTCCACAACGGGCAGGGGGCTATGGCTACACCTTC.

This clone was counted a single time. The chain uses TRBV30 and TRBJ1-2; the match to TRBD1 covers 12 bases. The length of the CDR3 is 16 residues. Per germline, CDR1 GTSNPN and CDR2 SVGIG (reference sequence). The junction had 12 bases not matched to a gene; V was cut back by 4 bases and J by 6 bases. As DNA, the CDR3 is TGTGCCTGGAAGACAAGTCCGGGACAGGGGGCAAATGGCTACACCTTC. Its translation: CAWKTSPGQGANGYTF.

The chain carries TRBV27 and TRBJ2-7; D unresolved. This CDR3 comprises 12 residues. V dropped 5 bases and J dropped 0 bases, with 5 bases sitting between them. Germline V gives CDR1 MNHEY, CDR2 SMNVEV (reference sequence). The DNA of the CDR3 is TGTGCCAGCAGTCCCCTCTCCTACGAGCAGTACTTC. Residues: CASSPLSYEQYF.

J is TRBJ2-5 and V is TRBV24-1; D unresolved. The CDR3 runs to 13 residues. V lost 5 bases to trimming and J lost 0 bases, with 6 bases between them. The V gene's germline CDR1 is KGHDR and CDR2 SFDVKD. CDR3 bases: TGTGCCACCAGTGGAGGCAACCAAGAGACCCAGTACTTC. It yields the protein CATSGGNQETQYF.